The 21 T cell receptor beta chains in this list originate from one sample, sequenced in a study of cytomegalovirus exposure and HLA in healthy donors. The study ran its PCR with 60 Vbeta and 13 Jbeta primers. The table came from immunoSEQ multiplex PCR; TCRdb's copy has only in-frame clones and leaves some out. The sample carries about 98,000 clones, about 81% recorded once. Sequenced: PBMCs. These receptors all come from a man between 35 and 55 years old in good health and CMV-seronegative.

The J gene is TRBJ1-5, the V gene TRBV10-2, with 8 bases that match TRBD1. This CDR3 spans 15 amino acids. Trimming cost V 3 bases and J 7 bases; bases outside gene matches: 8. Germline V gives CDR1 WSHSY, CDR2 SAAADI. The CDR3 here is CASSDSPGGEQPQHF. CDR3 nucleotide sequence: TGCGCCAGCAGTGATTCGCCAGGGGGCGAGCAGCCCCAGCATTTT.

The chain is built from TRBV5-6 and TRBJ2-2; TRBD1 aligns across 7 bases. The CDR3 loop spans 15 amino acids. CDR1 SGHDT and CDR2 YYEEEE come from the germline V gene. V was clipped by 3 bases and J by 7 bases; unmatched bases: 9. CDR3 DNA sequence: TGTGCCAGCAGCTCGGCCAGGGGGTTCCACGGGGAGCTGTTTTTT. As protein: CASSSARGFHGELFF.

J is TRBJ2-1 and V is TRBV30; D perhaps matches TRBD1 (6 bases). This CDR3 has 12 residues. Germline V gene sequence: CDR1 GTSNPN, CDR2 SVGIG (reference sequence). The ends were cut back, 2 bases at V and 8 bases at J, with 10 bases in the middle. CDR3 DNA sequence: TGTGCCTGGAGTCCCCCAGGGGATGAGCAGTTCTTC. It encodes CAWSPPGDEQFF.

The chain employs TRBV18 and TRBJ1-2, with a tentative D call TRBD1 (5 bases). Trimming left V 3 bases short and J 0 bases short, with 11 bases between. Germline loops: CDR1 KGHSH, CDR2 LQKENI. CDR3 length: 15 amino acids. The CDR3 DNA reads TGTGCCAGCTCACCGACAGCTGATGCTAACTATGGCTACACCTTC. It encodes CASSPTADANYGYTF.

The chain uses TRBV15 and TRBJ2-1, with D maybe TRBD1 (5 bases). Germline V CDR1 and CDR2: LNHNV, YYDKDF (reference sequence). The CDR3 has 15 amino acids. With 1 base removed from V and 5 bases from J, the gap between germline ends came to 12 bases. The CDR3, as DNA: TGTGCCACCAGCAGAGTAAGCGACAGCAACAATGAGCAGTTCTTC. It translates to CATSRVSDSNNEQFF.

The rearrangement joins TRBV6-6 to TRBJ1-1; TRBD1 is a possible D gene (5 bases). Trimming stripped 6 bases from V and 2 bases from J, with 10 bases between. Germline CDR1 reads MNHNY; CDR2 reads SVGAGI (reference sequence). This CDR3 has 13 residues. CDR3 DNA: TGTGCCAGCAGGCAGACAGAAAACACTGAAGCTTTCTTT. Translated, it gives CASRQTENTEAFF.

This clone has more than one count but fewer than ten. The V call is TRBV12-5, the J call TRBJ2-1; 9 positions match TRBD1. This CDR3 contains 15 residues. V shed 6 bases, J shed 8 bases, and the junction held 11 bases outside the gene matches. Germline values: CDR1 LGHNT, CDR2 FRNRAP. CDR3 bases: TGTGCTAGTGGGTCTCCCGGGACAGGGAAACATGAGCAGTTCTTC. Residues: CASGSPGTGKHEQFF.

This rearrangement joins TRBV29-1 to TRBJ2-7; 9 bases align to TRBD1. The V gene's germline CDR1 is SQVTM and CDR2 ANQGSEA. The CDR3 has 15 amino acids. Unmatched junction bases numbered 8, after V lost 5 bases and J lost 0 bases. Here the CDR3 DNA reads TGCAGCGTTTCTCCACCGGACAGGGGCTCCTACGAGCAGTACTTC. Translated: CSVSPPDRGSYEQYF.

The gene calls are TRBV6-1 and TRBJ2-1; 8 bases agree with TRBD2. Germline loops: CDR1 MNHNS, CDR2 SASEGT. This CDR3 is 15 amino acids long. V lost 0 bases to trimming and J lost 8 bases; unmatched junction nucleotides: 6. Here the CDR3 reads CASSEAGGAVDEQFF. In DNA form, the CDR3 reads TGTGCCAGCAGTGAAGCCGGGGGGGCCGTCGATGAGCAGTTCTTC.

The CDR3 sequence is CASSYSVGGNTEAFF. CDR3 coding DNA: TGTGCCAGCAGTTACTCGGTCGGCGGAAACACTGAAGCTTTCTTT. This chain joins TRBV6-5 and TRBJ1-1; D is ambiguous. V lost 0 bases and J 2 bases, leaving 10 bases between the germline ends. Germline values: CDR1 MNHEY, CDR2 SVGAGI. The CDR3 sequence is 15 residues long.

J is TRBJ1-2 and V is TRBV14, with D perhaps matching TRBD1 (6 bases). This CDR3 has 16 amino acids. V dropped 5 bases and J dropped 3 bases, with 19 bases sitting between them. Germline V gene data show CDR1 as SGHDN and CDR2 as FVKESK. CDR3 in amino acids: CASSDKIGGPDYGYTF. The CDR3 region has the DNA TGTGCCAGCAGCGACAAGATCGGGGGGCCAGACTATGGCTACACCTTC.

CDR3 region: CSVEKTGAELLSSYNEQFF. The CDR3 DNA reads as TGCAGCGTAGAAAAGACAGGGGCTGAACTTTTAAGCTCCTACAATGAGCAGTTCTTC. This sequence joins TRBV29-1 and TRBJ2-1; TRBD1 agrees at 8 bases. The CDR3 is 19 amino acids. Trimming removed 6 bases from V and 0 bases from J; junction bases left unmatched: 19. CDR1 and CDR2 (germline): SQVTM, ANQGSEA.

The rearrangement links TRBV7-9 to TRBJ2-1; 8 bases match TRBD1. This CDR3 has 15 residues. Trimming removed 5 bases from V and 1 base from J; junction bases left unmatched: 4. Germline CDR1 SEHNR, CDR2 FQNEAQ (reference sequence). The CDR3 here is CASSRQGQSYNEQFF. The DNA for the CDR3 is TGTGCCAGCAGCCGACAGGGGCAGTCCTACAATGAGCAGTTCTTC.

This clone was counted only a few times. The chain employs TRBV7-7 and TRBJ2-7; 9 bases line up with TRBD1. This CDR3 region has 14 residues. Germline V CDR1 and CDR2: SSHAT, FNYEAQ (reference sequence). The ends lost 5 bases at V and 0 bases at J; junction bases unmatched: 2. CDR3 loop: CASSKGQGSYEQYF. The CDR3 DNA follows: TGTGCCAGCAGCAAGGGACAGGGCTCCTACGAGCAGTACTTC.

The chain employs TRBV5-1 and TRBJ1-2; no firm D call. Germline-derived CDR1 and CDR2 are SGHRS and YFSETQ. The CDR3 has 13 amino acids. Trimming shortened V by 4 bases and J by 2 bases, and 9 bases separated the two germline ends. Written as DNA, the CDR3 is TGCGCCAGCAGCGAGGGAACAAACTATGGCTACACCTTC. Amino acids: CASSEGTNYGYTF. The whole variable domain, remainder taken from reference TRBV5-1 and TRBJ1-2, is KAGVTQTPRYLIKTRGQQVTLSCSPISGHRSVSWYQQTPGQGLQFLFEYFSETQRNKGNFPGRFSGRQFSNSRSEMNVSTLELGDSALYLCASSEGTNYGYTFGSGTRLTVV.

The chain links TRBV5-6 to TRBJ1-5; 7 bases fit TRBD1. Germline CDR1 is SGHDT and CDR2 is YYEEEE. This CDR3 is built from 13 residues. V lost 4 bases, J lost 4 bases, and 2 bases stayed unmatched. DNA of the CDR3: TGTGCCAGCAGCAAGGACAGGAATCAGCCCCAGCATTTT. Amino acid sequence: CASSKDRNQPQHF.

The chain couples TRBV6-5 to TRBJ2-7; maybe TRBD1 (6 bases). V shed 2 bases and J shed 5 bases, with 16 bases lying between them. CDR1 and CDR2 from the germline V gene are MNHEY and SVGAGI. This CDR3 has 15 amino acids. The chain's CDR3 is CASSYLARGGDEQYF. The CDR3 DNA reads TGTGCCAGCAGTTACCTTGCCAGGGGTGGTGACGAGCAGTACTTC.

V gene TRBV7-9 combines with J gene TRBJ1-2, with D maybe TRBD1 (6 bases). This CDR3 has 13 amino acids. V dropped 4 bases and J dropped 3 bases, with 9 bases sitting between them. CDR1 and CDR2 from the germline V gene are SEHNR and FQNEAQ (reference sequence). The CDR3 DNA follows: TGTGCCAGCAGCTCCGGACAGTACTATGGCTACACCTTC. This sequence encodes CASSSGQYYGYTF. Supplemented by reference TRBV7-9 and TRBJ1-2, the full variable domain reads DTGVSQNPRHKITKRGQNVTFRCDPISEHNRLYWYRQTLGQGPEFLTYFQNEAQLEKSRLLSDRFSAERPKGSFSTLEIQRTEQGDSAMYLCASSSGQYYGYTFGSGTRLTVV.

This clone has a single count. The rearrangement joins TRBV7-2 to TRBJ2-7; 8 nucleotides line up with TRBD2. This CDR3 has 15 amino acids. After removal of 1 base from V and 4 bases from J, the junction contained 6 bases not matched to a gene. Looked up from germline, CDR1 is SGHTA and CDR2 is FQGNSA. The CDR3, as DNA: TGTGCCAGCAGCTTAGGTAGACTAGCGTGGTACGAGCAGTACTTC. This sequence encodes CASSLGRLAWYEQYF. Full variable domain (outside the CDR3, taken from reference TRBV7-2 and TRBJ2-7): GAGVSQSPSNKVTEKGKDVELRCDPISGHTALYWYRQSLGQGLEFLIYFQGNSAPDKSGLPSDRFSAERTGGSVSTLTIQRTQQEDSAVYLCASSLGRLAWYEQYFGPGTRLTVT.

This sequence joins TRBV19 and TRBJ2-5; 8 positions agree with TRBD1. Germline CDR1 is LNHDA and CDR2 is SQIVND (reference sequence). J lost 5 bases, V lost 4 bases, and 9 bases had no gene match. The CDR3 has 15 residues. The CDR3, as DNA: TGTGCCAGTAGTACAGGGGGCGAGCCCAGGGAGACCCAGTACTTC. Amino acids: CASSTGGEPRETQYF.

V usage is TRBV30 and J usage is TRBJ1-6; D possibly corresponds to TRBD1 (5 bases). V was clipped by 0 bases and J by 7 bases, with 16 bases between them. The CDR3 has 16 amino acids. The germline gives CDR1 GTSNPN, CDR2 SVGIG (reference sequence). The CDR3: CAWSVRQGRINSPLHF. The CDR3 DNA sequence: TGTGCCTGGAGTGTGAGGCAGGGCCGGATAAATTCACCCCTCCACTTT.